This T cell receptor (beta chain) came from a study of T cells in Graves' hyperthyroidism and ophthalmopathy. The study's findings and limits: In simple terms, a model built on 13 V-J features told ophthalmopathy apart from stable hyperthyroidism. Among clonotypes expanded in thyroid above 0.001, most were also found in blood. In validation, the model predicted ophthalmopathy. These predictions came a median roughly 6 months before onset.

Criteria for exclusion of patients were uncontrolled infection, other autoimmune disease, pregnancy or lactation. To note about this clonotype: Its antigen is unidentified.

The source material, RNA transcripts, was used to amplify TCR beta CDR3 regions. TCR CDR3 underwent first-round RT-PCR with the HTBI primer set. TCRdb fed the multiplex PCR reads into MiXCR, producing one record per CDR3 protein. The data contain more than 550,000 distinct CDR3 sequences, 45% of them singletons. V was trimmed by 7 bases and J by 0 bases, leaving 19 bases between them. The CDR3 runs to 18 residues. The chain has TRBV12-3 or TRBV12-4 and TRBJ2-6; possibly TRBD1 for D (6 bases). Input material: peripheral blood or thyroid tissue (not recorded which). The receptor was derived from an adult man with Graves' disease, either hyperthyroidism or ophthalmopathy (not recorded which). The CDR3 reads CASILLGHLNSGANVLTF. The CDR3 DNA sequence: TGTGCCAGCATTCTACTGGGACACCTGAACTCTGGGGCCAACGTCCTGACTTTC.